Listed here are 27 T cell receptor beta chains from one sample, sequenced in a study of OX40 agonist ivuxolimab in advanced cancers. Generated by immunoSEQ multiplex PCR, the TCRdb table keeps only in-frame clones and is missing some. The table includes some 96,000 clones, around nine tenths detected once. The sequencing here drew on CD4+ or CD8+ T cells sorted from blood, taken in a trial of the OX40 agonist ivuxolimab. The receptors were gathered from an adult with an advanced solid tumor such as melanoma, head and neck, liver or kidney cancer.

This chain uses TRBV29-1 with TRBJ1-1, with a possible D match to TRBD1 (6 bases). Germline values: CDR1 SQVTM, CDR2 ANQGSEA. V lost 5 bases and J lost 1, with 14 bases in between. CDR3 size: 14 residues. This CDR3 is CSVIPDRWNTEAFF. The CDR3 DNA sequence: TGCAGCGTTATTCCGGACAGATGGAACACTGAAGCTTTCTTT.

The rearrangement uses TRBV9 and TRBJ2-5; TRBD1 is a possible D gene (6 bases). V shed 0 bases and J shed 5 bases, with 11 bases lying between them. Germline V lookup: CDR1 SGDLS, CDR2 YYNGEE. The CDR3 consists of 14 residues. The CDR3 is CASSVDRAAETQYF. CDR3 in DNA: TGTGCCAGCAGCGTAGACAGGGCAGCTGAGACCCAGTACTTC.

This chain connects TRBV19 to TRBJ2-7; a weak D match, TRBD1 (7 bases). V lost 5 bases and J lost 5, with 16 bases in between. This CDR3 is 14 amino acids long. From germline, CDR1 is LNHDA and CDR2 SQIVND (reference sequence). The CDR3 bases are TGTGCCAGTAGTTTCCGAGGGGGGACAGACGAGCAGTACTTC. Translated: CASSFRGGTDEQYF.

The chain employs TRBV18 and TRBJ2-7; D ambiguous. Trimming pared 2 bases from V and 7 bases from J, leaving 9 bases between. Germline CDR1 reads KGHSH; CDR2 reads LQKENI. This CDR3 has 12 amino acids. CDR3 bases: TGTGCCAGCTCACCAGGGTATCAGGAGCAGTACTTC. As protein: CASSPGYQEQYF.

Written as DNA, the CDR3 is TGTGCCAGCAGCCCCGGGAGCAGGAGCTACGAGCAGTACTTC. This encodes CASSPGSRSYEQYF. The rearrangement uses TRBV5-6 and TRBJ2-7; the D gene is possibly TRBD2 (6 bases). V shed 4 bases and J shed 3 bases, with 14 bases lying between them. The CDR3 loop spans 14 amino acids. The V gene's germline CDR1 is SGHDT and CDR2 YYEEEE.

This clone was counted between two and nine times. This sequence joins TRBV9 and TRBJ1-1; a weak D match, TRBD1 (5 bases). Germline V gene lookup returns CDR1 SGDLS and CDR2 YYNGEE. Trimming removed 1 base at V and 1 base at J, with 5 bases between. This CDR3 region has 13 residues. In nucleotides, the CDR3 is TGTGCCAGCAGCGTAAGGGGGAACACTGAAGCTTTCTTT. Protein sequence: CASSVRGNTEAFF.

V is TRBV4-2 and J is TRBJ2-7; 14 bases are shared with TRBD2. The CDR3 is 17 residues long. Germline V gene sequence: CDR1 LGHNA, CDR2 YNFKEQ. V dropped 3 bases and J dropped 6; count of bases not matched to a gene: 10. The CDR3 DNA reads as TGTGCCAGCAGCCAGGAACCGGGACTAGCGGGAGCCTCCGAGCAGTACTTC. Encoded protein: CASSQEPGLAGASEQYF.

V usage is TRBV19 and J usage is TRBJ2-1; TRBD2 aligns across 8 bases. The germline CDR1 and CDR2 sequences are LNHDA and SQIVND (reference sequence). Trimming at V came to 2 bases and at J to 0 bases, leaving 9 bases not matched to a gene. The CDR3 contains 18 residues. The CDR3 region has the DNA TGTGCCAGTAGTATACGCCATACTAGCGGAGGCTCCTACAATGAGCAGTTCTTC. Protein sequence: CASSIRHTSGGSYNEQFF.

The chain joins TRBV7-9 to TRBJ2-7; D possibly corresponds to TRBD1 (5 bases). Germline CDR1 is SEHNR and CDR2 is FQNEAQ (reference sequence). Trimming cost V 0 bases and J 5 bases, with 14 bases left between them. The CDR3 is 15 amino acids. The CDR3 DNA reads as TGTGCCAGCAGCTTAGCGCAGGGAATTTACCACGAGCAGTACTTC. This gives the protein CASSLAQGIYHEQYF.

The V gene is TRBV19, the J gene TRBJ1-4; 9 positions agree with TRBD1. Losses at the gene ends were 4 bases for V and 8 bases for J; bases not matched to a gene: 5. CDR3 size: 14 residues. From germline, CDR1 is LNHDA and CDR2 SQIVND (reference sequence). This chain's CDR3 is CASSTTGGAEKLFF. In DNA, the CDR3 is TGTGCCAGTAGTACCACAGGGGGCGCCGAAAAACTGTTTTTT.

The gene calls are TRBV11-2 and TRBJ1-1, with D perhaps TRBD1 (6 bases). Looked up from germline, CDR1 is SGHAT and CDR2 is FQNNGV. The V end was cut by 5 bases, the J end by 10 bases, with 14 bases between. The CDR3 has 12 amino acids. The DNA for the CDR3 is TGTGCCAGCAGCGCAGGGGTATGGGGAGCTTTCTTT. It codes for CASSAGVWGAFF.

The rearrangement joins TRBV7-9 to TRBJ2-7, with 12 bases that match TRBD1. Germline CDR1 reads SEHNR; CDR2 reads FQNEAQ (reference sequence). The CDR3 extends over 15 amino acids. With 3 bases clipped from V and 6 bases from J, the junction kept 6 bases outside the gene matches. The CDR3 bases are TGTGCCAGCAGCTTTCCGGGACAGGGGGCCTCCGAGCAGTACTTC. Protein product: CASSFPGQGASEQYF.

V is TRBV7-9 and J is TRBJ1-1; tentatively, D is TRBD1 (5 bases). The length of the CDR3 is 15 residues. Deletions cut 5 bases from V and 1 base from J, with 14 bases between. Germline-derived CDR1 and CDR2 are SEHNR and FQNEAQ (reference sequence). CDR3 in amino acids: CASSPSIRANTEAFF. CDR3 DNA sequence: TGTGCCAGCAGCCCCAGTATCAGGGCGAACACTGAAGCTTTCTTT.

V and J are TRBV6-6 and TRBJ2-2; 10 nucleotides line up with TRBD1. CDR1 is MNHNY, CDR2 SVGAGI, per germline (reference sequence). V shed 10 bases and J 5 bases; nucleotides not matched to a gene: 7. The CDR3 extends over 14 amino acids. In nucleotides, the CDR3 is TGTGCCACTTCCGGGACAGGGGTTACCGGGGAGCTGTTTTTT. Its translation is CATSGTGVTGELFF.

The V and J genes are TRBV18 and TRBJ2-1; perhaps TRBD1 as D (5 bases). CDR3 size: 13 residues. V lost 6 bases, J lost 9 bases, and 15 bases lay in between. The germline V gene has CDR1 KGHSH and CDR2 LQKENI. Here the CDR3 reads CASSPQGVGEQFF. Written as DNA, the CDR3 is TGTGCCAGCTCGCCTCAAGGGGTAGGTGAGCAGTTCTTC. Full variable domain (rest looked up from reference TRBV18 and TRBJ2-1): NAGVMQNPRHLVRRRGQEARLRCSPMKGHSHVYWYRQLPEEGLKFMVYLQKENIIDESGMPKERFSAEFPKEGPSILRIQQVVRGDSAAYFCASSPQGVGEQFFGPGTRLTVL.

This chain connects TRBV10-3 to TRBJ2-1, with a possible D match to TRBD1 (5 bases). This CDR3 has 15 residues. The V gene's germline CDR1 is ENHRY and CDR2 SYGVKD. V lost 6 bases to trimming and J lost 5 bases, with 17 bases between them. Here the CDR3 DNA reads TGTGCCATCAGCCCTCAGGGATCCGTGAACAATGAGCAGTTCTTC. As protein: CAISPQGSVNNEQFF.

This clone was observed once. The chain couples TRBV19 to TRBJ2-7; 11 nucleotides agree with TRBD2. CDR1 is LNHDA, CDR2 SQIVND, per germline (reference sequence). This CDR3 has 16 amino acids. V lost 0 bases and J lost 3; bases outside the gene matches: 4. CDR3 sequence reads: CASSIDRLAGHYEQYF. DNA of the CDR3: TGTGCCAGTAGTATAGACCGACTAGCGGGACACTACGAGCAGTACTTC. Supplemented by reference TRBV19 and TRBJ2-7, the full variable domain reads DGGITQSPKYLFRKEGQNVTLSCEQNLNHDAMYWYRQDPGQGLRLIYYSQIVNDFQKGDIAEGYSVSREKKESFPLTVTSAQKNPTAFYLCASSIDRLAGHYEQYFGPGTRLTVT.

The chain has TRBV11-2 and TRBJ1-6; D is ambiguous. CDR1 is SGHAT and CDR2 is FQNNGV in the germline V gene. The CDR3 sequence is 13 residues long. V was cut by 4 bases and J by 6 bases, with 7 bases left in between. The CDR3 reads CASSSQINSPLHF. In nucleotides, the CDR3 is TGTGCCAGCAGCTCACAGATTAATTCACCCCTCCACTTT. The full variable domain, completed using reference TRBV11-2 and TRBJ1-6, is EAGVAQSPRYKIIEKRQSVAFWCNPISGHATLYWYQQILGQGPKLLIQFQNNGVVDDSQLPKDRFSAERLKGVDSTLKIQPAKLEDSAVYLCASSSQINSPLHFGNGTRLTVT.

This chain links TRBV27 with TRBJ2-2; D not certain. This CDR3 is built from 12 residues. Germline V CDR1 and CDR2: MNHEY, SMNVEV (reference sequence). The V end lost 6 bases, the J end lost 7 bases, and 9 bases lay between the germline ends. The CDR3 DNA follows: TGTGCCAGCAGAGGGTACGTCGGGGAGCTGTTTTTT. Protein: CASRGYVGELFF.

CDR3 region: CAWERGTDTQYF. The CDR3 coding sequence is TGTGCCTGGGAGCGGGGCACAGATACGCAGTATTTT. The chain is built from TRBV30 and TRBJ2-3; a possible D gene is TRBD2 (6 bases). The CDR3 loop spans 12 amino acids. V dropped 5 bases and J dropped 1 base, with 7 bases sitting between them. Germline values: CDR1 GTSNPN, CDR2 SVGIG (reference sequence). The variable domain in full, completed from reference TRBV30 and TRBJ2-3, reads SQTIHQWPATLVQPVGSPLSLECTVEGTSNPNLYWYRQAAGRGLQLLFYSVGIGQISSEVPQNLSASRPQDRQFILSSKKLLLSDSGFYLCAWERGTDTQYFGPGTRLTVL.

V is TRBV5-1 and J is TRBJ1-1; 9 nucleotides line up with TRBD1. Losses at the gene ends were 4 bases for V and 5 bases for J; bases not matched to a gene: 6. The germline V gene has CDR1 SGHRS and CDR2 YFSETQ. The CDR3 contains 14 residues. In nucleotides, the CDR3 is TGCGCCAGCAGCCACGGACAGGGGTTAACTGAAGCTTTCTTT. Translation gives CASSHGQGLTEAFF.

The sample holds one count of this clone. The CDR3 DNA is TGTGCCAGCAGCTCCCCGGGGGACACTGAAGCTTTCTTT. As protein: CASSSPGDTEAFF. The chain is built from TRBV5-4 and TRBJ1-1; a possible D gene is TRBD1 (5 bases). V lost 3 bases and J lost 3, with 9 bases in between. CDR3 size: 13 residues. CDR1 is SGHNT, CDR2 YYREEE, per germline (reference sequence).

This sequence joins TRBV7-6 and TRBJ2-1; either TRBD1 or TRBD2 may fit D (5 bases each). From germline, CDR1 is SGHVS and CDR2 FNYEAQ. The V gene lost 2 bases and the J gene lost 5 bases, with 13 bases spanning the gap. This CDR3 has 15 residues. The CDR3, as DNA: TGTGCCAGCAGCTTAATCGGGGCAACCAACAATGAGCAGTTCTTC. It yields the protein CASSLIGATNNEQFF.

The chain links TRBV5-4 to TRBJ1-3; D perhaps matches TRBD1 (5 bases). The length of the CDR3 is 16 residues. Trimming left V 7 bases short and J 2 bases short, with 19 bases between. Germline-derived CDR1 and CDR2 are SGHNT and YYREEE (reference sequence). The CDR3 sequence is CASGSQAKGAGNTIYF. The CDR3 region has the DNA TGTGCCAGCGGATCCCAAGCGAAAGGGGCTGGAAACACCATATATTTT.

The sample holds one count of this clone. CDR3 protein: CASVQNTEAFF. The CDR3 region has the DNA TGTGCCAGCGTTCAGAACACTGAAGCTTTCTTT. This sequence joins TRBV28 and TRBJ1-1; D not certain. Trimming cost V 8 bases and J 1 base, with 5 bases left between them. Germline V lookup: CDR1 MDHEN, CDR2 SYDVKM. CDR3 length: 11 residues.

The chain carries TRBV5-4 and TRBJ1-4; 7 nucleotides match TRBD1. The germline V gene has CDR1 SGHNT and CDR2 YYREEE (reference sequence). The CDR3 has 15 amino acids. With V trimmed by 4 bases and J by 8 bases, 11 bases remained unmatched. The CDR3 spells CASSPFGGGDEKLFF. The CDR3 DNA reads TGTGCCAGCAGCCCCTTCGGAGGGGGCGACGAAAAACTGTTTTTT.

The rearrangement uses TRBV13 and TRBJ1-2; D is possibly TRBD1 (6 bases). Looked up from germline, CDR1 is PRHDT and CDR2 is FYEKMQ (reference sequence). The CDR3 sequence is 14 residues long. V dropped 6 bases and J dropped 4 bases, with 15 bases sitting between them. CDR3 in amino acids: CASSYSTGLYGYTF. CDR3 DNA: TGTGCCAGCAGTTACAGTACAGGGCTCTATGGCTACACCTTC.